Listed here are 30 T cell receptor beta chains from one sample, sequenced in a study of regulatory T cells in long-lasting Graves disease. Arm-PCR of CDR3 regions and iRepertoire HTBI primers were used to build TCR beta libraries. TCRdb recomputed calls from the multiplex PCR reads with MiXCR, one row per CDR3 protein. The repertoire holds around 250,000 distinct CDR3 sequences, with roughly 18% as singletons. As for time point: newly diagnosed GD, antithyroid drugs for less than 3 months. Making the TCR library involved RNA that had been extracted from PBMCs. The sample was also linked to a second study, of T cells in Graves' hyperthyroidism and ophthalmopathy.

Specimen: peripheral blood mononuclear cells (PBMCs), collected at new diagnosis, from a patient treated with antithyroid drugs. The receptors here all came from a woman younger than 45 with Graves disease.

This clonotype was detected ten times or more. The V gene is TRBV20-1, the J gene TRBJ2-5; 8 positions match TRBD1. The CDR3 runs 17 residues. With V trimmed by 1 base and J by 4 bases, 14 bases remained unmatched. CDR1 is DFQATT, CDR2 SNEGSKA, per germline (reference sequence). The CDR3 reads CSARVLGATGGPETQYF. DNA of the CDR3: TGCAGTGCTAGAGTCCTCGGCGCTACAGGGGGGCCAGAGACCCAGTACTTC.

This clonotype appeared many times. The V and J genes are TRBV7-2 and TRBJ2-7, with D unresolved. V lost 5 bases, J lost 2 bases, and 4 bases lay in between. This CDR3 has 11 residues. Germline V gene sequence: CDR1 SGHTA, CDR2 FQGNSA. CDR3 residues: CASSRAYEQYF. For the CDR3, the DNA is TGTGCCAGCAGCCGGGCCTACGAGCAGTACTTC. Variable domain in full (rest from reference TRBV7-2 and TRBJ2-7): GAGVSQSPSNKVTEKGKDVELRCDPISGHTALYWYRQSLGQGLEFLIYFQGNSAPDKSGLPSDRFSAERTGGSVSTLTIQRTQQEDSAVYLCASSRAYEQYFGPGTRLTVT.

This clonotype was picked up many times. The chain has TRBV29-1 and TRBJ2-7, with D unclear. V shed 4 bases and J shed 6 bases, with 10 bases lying between them. CDR3 length: 11 amino acids. Per the germline V gene, CDR1 is SQVTM and CDR2 is ANQGSEA. In DNA, the CDR3 is TGCAGCGTTGTTGGGAACGGCGAGCAGTACTTC. Its translation: CSVVGNGEQYF.

This clonotype was seen a handful of times. The chain employs TRBV5-1 and TRBJ1-2; D call uncertain. Germline V gives CDR1 SGHRS, CDR2 YFSETQ. The CDR3 runs 14 residues. Trimming shortened V by 2 bases and J by 1 base, and 9 bases separated the two germline ends. CDR3 protein: CASSLQDFNYGYTF. The CDR3, as DNA: TGCGCCAGCAGCTTACAAGATTTTAACTATGGCTACACCTTC.

As regards this clonotype: This sequence may be a read error, since a much larger clone differs from it by one base. The chain joins TRBV6-1 to TRBJ2-5, with TRBD1 matching 8 bases. Germline V gene data show CDR1 as MNHNS and CDR2 as SASEGT. The CDR3 runs 14 residues. The ends lost 6 bases at V and 5 bases at J; junction bases unmatched: 8. The CDR3 sequence is CASSHRGEGETQYF. As DNA, the CDR3 is TGTGCCAGCAGCCACAGGGGGGAAGGGGAGACCCAGTACTTC.

The chain uses TRBV19 and TRBJ1-1; 9 nucleotides line up with TRBD1. The CDR3 covers 14 residues. J gave up 6 bases and V 2 bases, and 4 bases lay outside the gene matches. Per germline, CDR1 LNHDA and CDR2 SQIVND (reference sequence). CDR3 residues: CASSISGTGSEAFF. The CDR3 DNA is TGTGCCAGTAGTATAAGCGGGACAGGGTCTGAAGCTTTCTTT. Complete variable domain (other parts from reference TRBV19 and TRBJ1-1): DGGITQSPKYLFRKEGQNVTLSCEQNLNHDAMYWYRQDPGQGLRLIYYSQIVNDFQKGDIAEGYSVSREKKESFPLTVTSAQKNPTAFYLCASSISGTGSEAFFGQGTRLTVV.

To note about this clonotype: A single base separates this from a much larger clone, so it may be a read error. The gene calls are TRBV2 and TRBJ1-3, with D tentatively TRBD1 (6 bases). V lost 4 bases to trimming and J lost 2 bases, with 15 bases between them. Germline lookup yields CDR1 SNHLY and CDR2 FYNNEI. The CDR3 loop spans 16 amino acids. In DNA, the CDR3 is TGTGCCAGCAGTGTAGAGCCCCGGGGGCCTGGAAACACCATATATTTT. Protein product: CASSVEPRGPGNTIYF.

This clonotype has at least ten counts. This rearrangement joins TRBV3-1 to TRBJ1-6; no reliable D call. V lost 4 bases, J lost 10 bases, and 11 bases lay in between. Germline V CDR1 and CDR2: LGHDT, YNNKEL (reference sequence). CDR3 length: 13 amino acids. As DNA, the CDR3 is TGTGCCAGCAGCCCTGCCCTCGACTCACCCCTCCACTTT. It translates to CASSPALDSPLHF.

This clonotype was seen only a few times. This chain links TRBV19 with TRBJ1-2; D gene ambiguous. Germline CDR1 LNHDA, CDR2 SQIVND (reference sequence). The CDR3 is 14 amino acids. Trimming pared 6 bases from V and 0 bases from J, leaving 11 bases between. The CDR3 reads CASRKPGANYGYTF. The CDR3 region has the DNA TGTGCCAGTAGGAAACCGGGAGCTAACTATGGCTACACCTTC.

This clonotype was recorded many times. The chain links TRBV11-2 to TRBJ1-3, with unresolved D. V was trimmed by 5 bases and J by 0 bases, leaving 8 bases between them. CDR3 size: 14 residues. Germline V gives CDR1 SGHAT, CDR2 FQNNGV. The CDR3 DNA reads TGTGCCAGCAGCCCCCGAGGCTCTGGAAACACCATATATTTT. This sequence encodes CASSPRGSGNTIYF. Based on the CDR3 plus reference TRBV11-2 and TRBJ1-3, the full variable domain is EAGVAQSPRYKIIEKRQSVAFWCNPISGHATLYWYQQILGQGPKLLIQFQNNGVVDDSQLPKDRFSAERLKGVDSTLKIQPAKLEDSAVYLCASSPRGSGNTIYFGEGSWLTVV.

In regard to this clonotype: Since no conserved phenylalanine or tryptophan closes the CDR3, a read error is the likely cause. The chain joins TRBV12-3 or TRBV12-4 to TRBJ2-7, with D possibly matching TRBD1 (6 bases). The CDR3 totals 15 residues. The V and J ends lost 1 base and 5 bases respectively, with 15 bases between them. The CDR3 is CASSLDRDIAHEQYL. The DNA of the CDR3 is TGTGCCAGCAGTTTAGACCGGGACATAGCCCACGAGCAGTACCTC.

In its sample, this clonotype was seen many times. V and J are TRBV27 and TRBJ1-2; no firm D call. Trimming cost V 5 bases and J 6 bases, with 19 bases left between them. CDR1 and CDR2 from the germline V gene are MNHEY and SMNVEV (reference sequence). The CDR3 extends over 15 amino acids. The CDR3, as DNA: TGTGCCAGCAGTAGTAGGATCGGGAAACCCGATGGCTACACCTTC. Translation: CASSSRIGKPDGYTF.

At least ten counts were recorded for this clonotype. In nucleotides, the CDR3 is TGTGCCACCAGTGACTCCGTCGGACTAGCGGGGGGGAATGAGCAGTTCTTC. Translated: CATSDSVGLAGGNEQFF. The rearrangement joins TRBV24-1 to TRBJ2-1; 15 nucleotides match TRBD2. There are 17 residues in the CDR3. Germline CDR1 reads KGHDR; CDR2 reads SFDVKD. V shed 4 bases, J shed 7 bases, and the junction held 7 bases outside the gene matches.

Only a few counts were recorded for this clonotype. This could be a read error, since a much larger clone is one nucleotide away. The gene calls are TRBV18 and TRBJ2-4; weak D call: TRBD1 (5 bases). The CDR3 is made up of 15 amino acids. V was pared by 4 bases and J by 5 bases, with 15 bases between. From germline, CDR1 is KGHSH and CDR2 LQKENI. DNA of the CDR3: TGTGCCAGCTCACAGGGGAACGGCAACCAAAACATTCAGTACTTC. The encoded protein is CASSQGNGNQNIQYF.

This clonotype was counted ten times or more. The rearrangement uses TRBV7-2 and TRBJ2-3; D may be TRBD2 (6 bases). Germline assignment: CDR1 SGHTA and CDR2 FQGNSA. The V end was cut by 7 bases, the J end by 4 bases, with 18 bases between. The CDR3 sequence is 15 residues long. The CDR3: CASILSGDLADTQYF. The CDR3 nucleotides are TGTGCCAGCATCCTTAGCGGAGACCTCGCAGATACGCAGTATTTT.

This clonotype was seen many times. This chain joins TRBV5-1 and TRBJ2-7; the match to TRBD1 covers 10 bases. The ends lost 0 bases at V and 2 bases at J; junction bases unmatched: 2. From germline, CDR1 is SGHRS and CDR2 YFSETQ. The CDR3 extends over 15 amino acids. CDR3 nucleotides: TGCGCCAGCAGCTTGGTGGGACAGGGGCCCTACGAGCAGTACTTC. It specifies CASSLVGQGPYEQYF.

This clonotype was detected only a few times. This could be a read error, since a much larger clone is one nucleotide away. The gene calls are TRBV28 and TRBJ2-3; weak D call: TRBD1 (5 bases). Trimming pared 11 bases from V and 6 bases from J, leaving 21 bases between. This CDR3 is built from 14 residues. Germline V gene sequence: CDR1 MDHEN, CDR2 SYDVKM. The CDR3 loop reads CAGTSQTRVDTQYF. The CDR3 region has the DNA TGTGCCGGCACTTCTCAAACCAGGGTGGATACGCAGTATTTT.

This clonotype was picked up many times. The chain joins TRBV20-1 to TRBJ2-1; 10 bases fit TRBD2. Per the germline V gene, CDR1 is DFQATT and CDR2 is SNEGSKA (reference sequence). This CDR3 comprises 15 residues. V shed 5 bases and J 3 bases; nucleotides not matched to a gene: 7. DNA of the CDR3: TGCAGTGCTTTGGGCAGCGGGGGGGACTACAATGAGCAGTTCTTC. Translation: CSALGSGGDYNEQFF.

This clonotype was seen only a few times. The rearrangement joins TRBV7-6 to TRBJ1-1; 9 nucleotides align to TRBD1. The length of the CDR3 is 16 residues. The ends lost 4 bases at V and 4 bases at J; junction bases unmatched: 10. Germline values: CDR1 SGHVS, CDR2 FNYEAQ. The CDR3 here is CASSSRDRERITEAFF. The CDR3 DNA follows: TGTGCCAGCAGCTCCCGGGACAGGGAGAGGATCACTGAAGCTTTCTTT. The whole variable domain, remainder taken from reference TRBV7-6 and TRBJ1-1, is GAGVSQSPRYKVTKRGQDVALRCDPISGHVSLYWYRQALGQGPEFLTYFNYEAQQDKSGLPNDRFSAERPEGSISTLTIQRTEQRDSAMYRCASSSRDRERITEAFFGQGTRLTVV.

This clonotype was found many times. J is TRBJ2-7 and V is TRBV4-1, with D possibly matching TRBD1 (6 bases). Germline-derived CDR1 and CDR2 are MGHRA and YSYEKL. The CDR3 runs to 14 residues. The ends were cut back, 5 bases at V and 1 base at J, with 12 bases in the middle. The CDR3 spells CASSSRDKSYEQYF. In DNA form, the CDR3 reads TGCGCCAGCAGCTCCCGGGACAAATCCTACGAGCAGTACTTC.

This clonotype appeared many times. The rearrangement joins TRBV27 to TRBJ1-3, with D unresolved. Germline V CDR1 and CDR2: MNHEY, SMNVEV (reference sequence). The CDR3 extends over 13 amino acids. V dropped 5 bases and J dropped 5 bases, with 10 bases sitting between them. CDR3 region: CASSPSTRNTIYF. DNA of the CDR3: TGTGCCAGCAGTCCATCCACACGAAACACCATATATTTT.

This clonotype was counted at least ten times. The chain is built from TRBV4-1 and TRBJ2-7; D is unclear. Per germline, CDR1 MGHRA and CDR2 YSYEKL. The ends were cut back, 5 bases at V and 5 bases at J, with 7 bases in the middle. CDR3 length: 11 amino acids. CDR3 DNA sequence: TGCGCCAGCAGCGAGAGGAACGAGCAGTACTTC. It specifies CASSERNEQYF.

In this sample, this clonotype turned up many times. The chain employs TRBV5-1 and TRBJ2-1; no definite D call. CDR3 length equals 13 residues. V gave up 4 bases and J gave up 6 bases, with 11 bases separating them. CDR1 is SGHRS, CDR2 YFSETQ, per germline. CDR3 loop: CASSQGQFNEQFF. The CDR3 DNA is TGCGCCAGCAGCCAAGGCCAGTTCAATGAGCAGTTCTTC.

This clonotype has at least ten counts. V is TRBV4-1 and J is TRBJ2-3; the D is unclear. The CDR3 has 16 amino acids. Trimming removed 3 bases from V and 0 bases from J, with 13 bases in between. Germline values: CDR1 MGHRA, CDR2 YSYEKL. The DNA for the CDR3 is TGCGCCAGCAGCCATCTGTCCACACCGAGCACAGATACGCAGTATTTT. This encodes CASSHLSTPSTDTQYF.

The rearrangement links TRBV7-2 to TRBJ2-2; D may correspond to TRBD1 or TRBD2 (5 bases each). The CDR3 is made up of 17 amino acids. CDR1 is SGHTA, CDR2 FQGNSA, per germline. Trimming removed 1 base from V and 0 bases from J, with 12 bases in between. The CDR3 nucleotides read TGTGCCAGCAGCTTAGAGGGAGCAGGGCCGAACACCGGGGAGCTGTTTTTT. This gives the protein CASSLEGAGPNTGELFF.

Many counts were recorded for this clonotype. This chain connects TRBV3-1 to TRBJ1-1; D ambiguous. V was trimmed by 1 base and J by 5 bases, leaving 14 bases between them. The CDR3 has 15 amino acids. Per the germline V gene, CDR1 is LGHDT and CDR2 is YNNKEL (reference sequence). CDR3 coding DNA: TGTGCCAGCAGCCAAGCAAAAGGGAGCGGAACTGAAGCTTTCTTT. It translates to CASSQAKGSGTEAFF.

This clonotype was observed many times. The chain joins TRBV7-2 to TRBJ2-5, with a weak D call TRBD1 (6 bases). The length of the CDR3 is 14 residues. V lost 5 bases, J lost 3 bases, and 13 bases lay in between. Germline V gives CDR1 SGHTA, CDR2 FQGNSA. The CDR3 loop is CASSPTTGEETQYF. CDR3 sequence (DNA): TGTGCCAGCAGCCCAACGACAGGAGAAGAGACCCAGTACTTC.

This clonotype was counted a few times. The chain uses TRBV9 and TRBJ1-3; D not resolved. V lost 2 bases and J lost 4, with 13 bases in between. CDR3 length: 15 residues. Germline values: CDR1 SGDLS, CDR2 YYNGEE. CDR3 region: CASSVDGVIGNTIYF. DNA of the CDR3: TGTGCCAGCAGCGTGGACGGGGTCATCGGAAACACCATATATTTT.

Many counts were recorded for this clonotype. The rearrangement uses TRBV5-1 and TRBJ1-2, with unresolved D. Germline assignment: CDR1 SGHRS and CDR2 YFSETQ. V dropped 4 bases and J dropped 4 bases, with 5 bases sitting between them. This CDR3 is 11 amino acids long. CDR3 sequence (DNA): TGCGCCAGCAGCGATCTCTATGGCTACACCTTC. Translation: CASSDLYGYTF.

A note on this clonotype: One junction end does not reproduce the germline sequence, and a read error may be involved. This chain connects TRBV7-6 to TRBJ2-1, with 10 positions matching TRBD2. The CDR3 loop spans 16 amino acids. CDR1 SGHVS and CDR2 FNYEAQ come from the germline V gene. CDR3 DNA: TGTGCCAACAGCTCTTCACTAGCGGGGTCCCTCGGGGAGCAGTTCTTC. Its protein product is CANSSSLAGSLGEQFF.